The sequence of this T cell receptor (beta chain) was determined in a study of OX40 agonist ivuxolimab in advanced cancers. The CDR3 totals 14 residues. J was trimmed by 2 bases and V by 3 bases; bases with no gene match: 4. CDR1 is ENHRY and CDR2 is SYGVKD in the germline V gene. Assay: immunoSEQ multiplex PCR; the TCRdb copy retains only in-frame clones and omits some. The table has fewer than 60,000 clones, 80% seen once. Sequencing was performed on CD4+ or CD8+ T cells sorted from blood, taken in a trial of the OX40 agonist ivuxolimab. This receptor was obtained from an adult with an advanced solid tumor such as melanoma, head and neck, liver or kidney cancer. This chain uses TRBV10-3 with TRBJ2-7; the match to TRBD2 covers 7 bases. The CDR3 nucleotides read TGTGCCATCAGTGACTCTAGCGGACCCTACGAGCAGTACTTC. Translation: CAISDSSGPYEQYF.